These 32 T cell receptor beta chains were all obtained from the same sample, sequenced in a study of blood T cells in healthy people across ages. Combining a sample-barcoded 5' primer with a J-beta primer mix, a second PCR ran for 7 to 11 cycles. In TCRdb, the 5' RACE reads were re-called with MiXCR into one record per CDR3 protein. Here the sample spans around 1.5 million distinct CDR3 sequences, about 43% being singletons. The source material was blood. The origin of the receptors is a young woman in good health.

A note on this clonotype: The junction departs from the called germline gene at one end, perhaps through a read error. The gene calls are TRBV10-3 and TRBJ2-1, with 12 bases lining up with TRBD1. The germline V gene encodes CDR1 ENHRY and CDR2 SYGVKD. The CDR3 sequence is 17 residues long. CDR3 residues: CAVSEGGQGATYNEQFF. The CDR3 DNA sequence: TGTGCCGTCAGTGAGGGGGGACAGGGGGCGACATACAATGAGCAGTTCTTC.

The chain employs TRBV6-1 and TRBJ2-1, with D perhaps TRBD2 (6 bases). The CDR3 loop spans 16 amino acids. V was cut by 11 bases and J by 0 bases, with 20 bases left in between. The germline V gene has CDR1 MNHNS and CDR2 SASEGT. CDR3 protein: CAGTPNYGSSYNEQFF. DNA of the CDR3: TGTGCCGGCACCCCCAACTACGGGAGCTCCTACAATGAGCAGTTCTTC.

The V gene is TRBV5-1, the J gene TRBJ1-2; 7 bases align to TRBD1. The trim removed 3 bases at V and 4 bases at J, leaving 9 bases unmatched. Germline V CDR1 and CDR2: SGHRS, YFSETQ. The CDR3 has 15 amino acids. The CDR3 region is CASSSTGNHIYGYTF. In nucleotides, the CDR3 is TGCGCCAGCAGCTCGACAGGGAATCATATCTATGGCTACACCTTC.

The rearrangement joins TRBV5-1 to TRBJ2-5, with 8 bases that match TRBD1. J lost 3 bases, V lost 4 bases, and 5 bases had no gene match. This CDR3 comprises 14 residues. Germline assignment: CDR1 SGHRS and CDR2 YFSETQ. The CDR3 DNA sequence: TGCGCCAGCAGCCCGGACAGGGCAAAAGAGACCCAGTACTTC. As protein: CASSPDRAKETQYF.

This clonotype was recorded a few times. The CDR3 sequence is CATSGGTYNEQFF. The CDR3 DNA follows: TGTGCCACCTCGGGGGGGACCTACAATGAGCAGTTCTTC. V is TRBV9 and J is TRBJ2-1; 8 bases agree with TRBD2. The CDR3 extends over 13 amino acids. V dropped 9 bases and J dropped 2; count of bases not matched to a gene: 4. CDR1 SGDLS and CDR2 YYNGEE come from the germline V gene.

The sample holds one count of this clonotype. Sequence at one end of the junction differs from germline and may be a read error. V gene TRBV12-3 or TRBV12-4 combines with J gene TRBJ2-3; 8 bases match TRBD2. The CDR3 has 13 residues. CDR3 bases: TGTGCCAGCGGCGGGGGGAGCACAGATATGCAGTATTTT. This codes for CASGGGSTDMQYF.

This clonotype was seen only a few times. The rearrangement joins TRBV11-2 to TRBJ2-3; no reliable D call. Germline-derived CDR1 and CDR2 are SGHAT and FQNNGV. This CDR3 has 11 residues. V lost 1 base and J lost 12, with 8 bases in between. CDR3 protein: CASSLGQPQYF. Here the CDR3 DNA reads TGTGCCAGCAGCTTAGGTCAACCCCAGTATTTT.

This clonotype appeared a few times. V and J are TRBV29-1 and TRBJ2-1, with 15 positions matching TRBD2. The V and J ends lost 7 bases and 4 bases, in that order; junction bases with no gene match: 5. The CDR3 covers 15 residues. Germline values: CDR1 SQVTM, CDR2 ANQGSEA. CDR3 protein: CSGGTSGGPYNEQFF. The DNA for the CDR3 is TGCAGCGGCGGGACTAGCGGGGGGCCTTACAATGAGCAGTTCTTC.

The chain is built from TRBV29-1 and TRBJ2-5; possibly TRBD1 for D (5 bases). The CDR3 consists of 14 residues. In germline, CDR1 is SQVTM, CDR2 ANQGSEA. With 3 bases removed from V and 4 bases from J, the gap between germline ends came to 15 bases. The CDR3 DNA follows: TGCAGCGTTGACGCAGGGATCGTTGGAGAGACCCAGTACTTC. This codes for CSVDAGIVGETQYF.

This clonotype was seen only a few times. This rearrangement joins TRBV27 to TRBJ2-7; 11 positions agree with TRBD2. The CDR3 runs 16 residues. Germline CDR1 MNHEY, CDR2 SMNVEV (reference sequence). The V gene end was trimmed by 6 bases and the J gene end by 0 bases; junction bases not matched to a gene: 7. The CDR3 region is CASSTSGSKTSYEQYF. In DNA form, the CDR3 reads TGTGCCAGCAGCACTAGCGGGAGTAAAACCTCCTACGAGCAGTACTTC.

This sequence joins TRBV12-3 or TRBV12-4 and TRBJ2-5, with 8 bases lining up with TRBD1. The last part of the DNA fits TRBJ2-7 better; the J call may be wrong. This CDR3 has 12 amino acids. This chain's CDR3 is CASGTGIYEQYF. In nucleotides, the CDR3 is TGTGCCAGCGGGACAGGCATCTACGAGCAGTACTTC.

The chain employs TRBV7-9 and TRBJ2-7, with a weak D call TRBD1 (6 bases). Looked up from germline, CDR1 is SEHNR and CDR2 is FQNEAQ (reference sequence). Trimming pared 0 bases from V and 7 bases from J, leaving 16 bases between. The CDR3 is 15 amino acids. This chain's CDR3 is CASSLAGQFYNEQYF. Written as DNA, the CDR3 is TGTGCCAGCAGCTTAGCGGGACAATTTTACAATGAGCAGTACTTC.

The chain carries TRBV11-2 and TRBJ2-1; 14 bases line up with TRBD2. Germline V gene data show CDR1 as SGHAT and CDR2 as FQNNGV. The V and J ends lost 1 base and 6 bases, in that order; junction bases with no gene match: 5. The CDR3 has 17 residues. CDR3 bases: TGTGCCAGCAGCTTAGTAATCGGACTAGCGGGAGGCAATGAGCAGTTCTTC. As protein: CASSLVIGLAGGNEQFF. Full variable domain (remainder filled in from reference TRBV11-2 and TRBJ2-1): EAGVAQSPRYKIIEKRQSVAFWCNPISGHATLYWYQQILGQGPKLLIQFQNNGVVDDSQLPKDRFSAERLKGVDSTLKIQPAKLEDSAVYLCASSLVIGLAGGNEQFFGPGTRLTVL.

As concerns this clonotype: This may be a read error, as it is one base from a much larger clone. CDR3 amino acids: CASSLGTSATDTQYF. The CDR3 nucleotides read TGTGCCAGCAGCTTAGGGACTAGCGCCACAGATACGCAGTATTTT. V is TRBV13 and J is TRBJ2-3; 8 bases line up with TRBD2. From germline, CDR1 is PRHDT and CDR2 FYEKMQ (reference sequence). CDR3 length: 15 residues. The V gene end was trimmed by 0 bases and the J gene end by 2 bases; junction bases not matched to a gene: 1. The complete variable domain, with remaining parts taken from reference TRBV13 and TRBJ2-3, reads AAGVIQSPRHLIKEKRETATLKCYPIPRHDTVYWYQQGPGQDPQFLISFYEKMQSDKGSIPDRFSAQQFSDYHSELNMSSLELGDSALYFCASSLGTSATDTQYFGPGTRLTVL.

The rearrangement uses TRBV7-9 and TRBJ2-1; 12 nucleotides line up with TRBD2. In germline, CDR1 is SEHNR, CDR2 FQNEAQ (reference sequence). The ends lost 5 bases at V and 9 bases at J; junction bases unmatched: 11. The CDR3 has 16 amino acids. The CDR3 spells CASSPSGRAEAGEQFF. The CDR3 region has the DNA TGTGCCAGCAGCCCTAGCGGGAGGGCCGAAGCCGGTGAGCAGTTCTTC.

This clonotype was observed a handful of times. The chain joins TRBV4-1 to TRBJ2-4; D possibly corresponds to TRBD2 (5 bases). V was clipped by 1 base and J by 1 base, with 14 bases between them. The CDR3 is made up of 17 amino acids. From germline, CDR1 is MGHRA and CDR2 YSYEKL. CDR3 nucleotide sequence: TGCGCCAGCAGCCAAGTGGGAGCTCGGCTGGCCAAAAACATTCAGTACTTC. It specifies CASSQVGARLAKNIQYF.

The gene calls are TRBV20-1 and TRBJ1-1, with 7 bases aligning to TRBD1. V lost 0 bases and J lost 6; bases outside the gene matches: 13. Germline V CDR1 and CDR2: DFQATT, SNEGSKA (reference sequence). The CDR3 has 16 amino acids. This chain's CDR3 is CSARDPLTTGQAEAFF. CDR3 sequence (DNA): TGCAGTGCTAGAGATCCCCTGACCACTGGACAGGCTGAAGCTTTCTTT.

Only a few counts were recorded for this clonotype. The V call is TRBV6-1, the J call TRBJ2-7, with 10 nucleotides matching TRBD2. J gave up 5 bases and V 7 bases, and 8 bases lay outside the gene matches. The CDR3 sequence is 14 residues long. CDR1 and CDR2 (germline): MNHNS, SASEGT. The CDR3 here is CASTEAGGPNEQYF. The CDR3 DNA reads TGTGCCAGCACCGAAGCGGGAGGGCCAAACGAGCAGTACTTC.

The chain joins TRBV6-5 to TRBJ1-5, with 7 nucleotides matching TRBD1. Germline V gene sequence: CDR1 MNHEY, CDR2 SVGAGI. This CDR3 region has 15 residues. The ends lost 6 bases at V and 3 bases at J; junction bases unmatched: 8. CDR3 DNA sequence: TGTGCCAGCAGGGCCACGACAGGGAACAATCAGCCCCAGCATTTT. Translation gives CASRATTGNNQPQHF.

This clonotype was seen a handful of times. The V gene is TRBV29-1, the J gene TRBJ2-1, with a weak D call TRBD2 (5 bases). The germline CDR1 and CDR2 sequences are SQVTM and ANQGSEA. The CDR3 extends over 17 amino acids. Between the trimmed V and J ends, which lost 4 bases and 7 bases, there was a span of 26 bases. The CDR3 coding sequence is TGCAGCGTTGCGAGTATTGGTTCTCGGGGTTTCGGGAATGAGCAGTTCTTC. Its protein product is CSVASIGSRGFGNEQFF.

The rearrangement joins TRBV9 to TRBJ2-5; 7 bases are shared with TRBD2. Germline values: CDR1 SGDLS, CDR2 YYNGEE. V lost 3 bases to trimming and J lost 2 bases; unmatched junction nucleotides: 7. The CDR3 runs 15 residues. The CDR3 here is CASSGEAGRQETQYF. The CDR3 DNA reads TGTGCCAGCAGCGGAGAAGCGGGGAGACAAGAGACCCAGTACTTC.

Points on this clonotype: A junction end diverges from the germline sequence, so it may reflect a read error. The CDR3 protein is CASSGQGPSGANVPTF. The CDR3 coding sequence is TGTGCCAGCAGTGGACAGGGTCCCTCTGGGGCCAACGTCCCGACTTTC. The chain is built from TRBV28 and TRBJ2-6; 8 bases map to TRBD1. Germline V CDR1 and CDR2: MDHEN, SYDVKM. The CDR3 covers 16 residues.

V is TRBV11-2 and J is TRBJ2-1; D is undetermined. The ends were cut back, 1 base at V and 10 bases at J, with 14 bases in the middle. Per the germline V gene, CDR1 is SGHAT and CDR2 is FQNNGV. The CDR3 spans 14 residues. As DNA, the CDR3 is TGTGCCAGCAGCTTAGTCTCCCTCTTCTACGAGCAGTTCTTC. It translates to CASSLVSLFYEQFF.

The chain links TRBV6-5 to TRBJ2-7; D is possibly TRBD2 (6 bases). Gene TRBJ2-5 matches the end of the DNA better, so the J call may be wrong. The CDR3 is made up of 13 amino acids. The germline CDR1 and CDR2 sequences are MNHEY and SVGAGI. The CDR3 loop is CASRAGIIETQYF. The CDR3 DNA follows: TGTGCCAGCAGGGCGGGGATAATAGAGACCCAGTACTTC.

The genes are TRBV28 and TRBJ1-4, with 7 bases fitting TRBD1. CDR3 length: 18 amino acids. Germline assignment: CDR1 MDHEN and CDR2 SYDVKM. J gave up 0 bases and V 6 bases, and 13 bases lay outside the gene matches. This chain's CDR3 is CASSRAGQSLSTNEKLFF. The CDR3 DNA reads TGTGCCAGCAGCAGAGCGGGACAGTCCCTTTCAACTAATGAAAAACTGTTTTTT.

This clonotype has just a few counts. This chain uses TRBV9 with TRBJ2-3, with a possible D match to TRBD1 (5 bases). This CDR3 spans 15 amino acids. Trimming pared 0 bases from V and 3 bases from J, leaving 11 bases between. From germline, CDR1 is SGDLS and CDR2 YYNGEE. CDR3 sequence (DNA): TGTGCCAGCAGCGTAGTTCAGGGTAAGACAGATACGCAGTATTTT. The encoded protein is CASSVVQGKTDTQYF.

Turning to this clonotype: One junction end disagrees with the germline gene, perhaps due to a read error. Here the CDR3 reads CIARDFFAGVGDTQYF. The CDR3 DNA reads TGCATTGCTAGAGATTTCTTCGCGGGAGTGGGAGATACGCAGTATTTT. V usage is TRBV20-1 and J usage is TRBJ2-3; 7 bases match TRBD2. This CDR3 region has 16 residues. Germline V gene sequence: CDR1 DFQATT, CDR2 SNEGSKA (reference sequence).

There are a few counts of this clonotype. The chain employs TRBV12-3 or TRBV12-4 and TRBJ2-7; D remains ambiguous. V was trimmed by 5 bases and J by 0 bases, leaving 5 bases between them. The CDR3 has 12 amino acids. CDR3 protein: CASSARSYEQYF. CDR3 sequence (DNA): TGTGCCAGCAGTGCCCGCTCCTACGAGCAGTACTTC.

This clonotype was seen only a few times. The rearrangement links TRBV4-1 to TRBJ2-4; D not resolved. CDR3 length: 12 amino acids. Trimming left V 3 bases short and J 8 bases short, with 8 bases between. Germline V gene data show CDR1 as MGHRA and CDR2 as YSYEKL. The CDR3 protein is CASSHVLDIQYF. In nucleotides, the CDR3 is TGCGCCAGCAGCCATGTCCTAGACATTCAGTACTTC.

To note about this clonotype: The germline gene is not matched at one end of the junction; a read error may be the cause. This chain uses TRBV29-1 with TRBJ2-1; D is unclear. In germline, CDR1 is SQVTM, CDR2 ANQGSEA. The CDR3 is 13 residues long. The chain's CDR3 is CGVAWTTMDERFF. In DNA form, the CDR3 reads TGCGGCGTTGCCTGGACCACTATGGATGAGCGGTTCTTC.

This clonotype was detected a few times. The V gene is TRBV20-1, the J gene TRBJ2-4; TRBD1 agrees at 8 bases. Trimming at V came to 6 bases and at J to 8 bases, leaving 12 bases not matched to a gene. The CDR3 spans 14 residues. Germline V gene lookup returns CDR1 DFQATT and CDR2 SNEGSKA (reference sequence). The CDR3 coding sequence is TGCAGTGCCTATCGTTGGACAGGGAGATACATTCAGTACTTC. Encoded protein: CSAYRWTGRYIQYF.

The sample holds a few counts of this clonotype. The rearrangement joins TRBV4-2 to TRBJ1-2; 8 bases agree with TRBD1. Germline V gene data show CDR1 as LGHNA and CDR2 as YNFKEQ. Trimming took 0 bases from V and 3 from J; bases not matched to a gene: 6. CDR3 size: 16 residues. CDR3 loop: CASSQDVSGGYYGYTF. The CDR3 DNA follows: TGTGCCAGCAGCCAAGATGTGTCAGGGGGCTACTATGGCTACACCTTC.